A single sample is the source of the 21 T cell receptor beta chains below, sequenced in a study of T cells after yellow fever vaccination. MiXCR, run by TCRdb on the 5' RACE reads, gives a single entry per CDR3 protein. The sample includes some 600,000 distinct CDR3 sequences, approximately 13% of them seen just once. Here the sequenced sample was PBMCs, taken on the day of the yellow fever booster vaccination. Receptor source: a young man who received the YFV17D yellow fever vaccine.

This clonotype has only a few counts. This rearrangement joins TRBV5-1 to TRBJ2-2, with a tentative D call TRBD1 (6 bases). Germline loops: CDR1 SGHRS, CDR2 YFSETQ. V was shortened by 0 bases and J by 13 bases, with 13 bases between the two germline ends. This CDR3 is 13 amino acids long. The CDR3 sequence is CASSLDRAAALFF. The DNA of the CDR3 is TGCGCCAGCAGCTTGGACAGGGCAGCGGCGCTGTTTTTT. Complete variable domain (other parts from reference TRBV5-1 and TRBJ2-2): KAGVTQTPRYLIKTRGQQVTLSCSPISGHRSVSWYQQTPGQGLQFLFEYFSETQRNKGNFPGRFSGRQFSNSRSEMNVSTLELGDSALYLCASSLDRAAALFFGEGSRLTVL.

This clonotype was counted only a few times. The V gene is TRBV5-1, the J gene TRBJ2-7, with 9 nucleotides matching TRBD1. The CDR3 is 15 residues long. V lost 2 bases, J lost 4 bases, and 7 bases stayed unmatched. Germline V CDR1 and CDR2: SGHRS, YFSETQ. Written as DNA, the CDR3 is TGCGCCAGCAGCTTCCTCCCGGGACAGGGTTACGAGCAGTACTTC. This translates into CASSFLPGQGYEQYF.

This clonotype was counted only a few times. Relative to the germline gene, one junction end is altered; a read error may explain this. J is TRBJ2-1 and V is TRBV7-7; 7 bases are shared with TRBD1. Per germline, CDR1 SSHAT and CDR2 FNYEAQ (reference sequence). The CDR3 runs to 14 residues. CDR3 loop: CASSPPGTENEQFF. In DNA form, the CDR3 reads TGTGCTAGCAGCCCCCCCGGGACAGAAAATGAGCAGTTCTTC.

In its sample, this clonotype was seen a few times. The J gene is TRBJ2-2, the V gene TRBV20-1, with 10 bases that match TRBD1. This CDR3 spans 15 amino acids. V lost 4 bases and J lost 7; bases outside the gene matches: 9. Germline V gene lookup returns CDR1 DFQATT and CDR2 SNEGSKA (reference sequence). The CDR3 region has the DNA TGCAGTGCTACAAGTAGACAGGGGGCATTCGGGGAGCTGTTTTTT. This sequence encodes CSATSRQGAFGELFF.

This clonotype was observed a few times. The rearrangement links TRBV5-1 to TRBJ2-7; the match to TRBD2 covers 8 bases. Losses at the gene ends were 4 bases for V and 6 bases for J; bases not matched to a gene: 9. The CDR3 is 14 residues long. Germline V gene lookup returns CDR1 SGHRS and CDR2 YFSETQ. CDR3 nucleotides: TGCGCCAGCAGCCTATCCGGGGGGGCCTCCGAGCAGTACTTC. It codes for CASSLSGGASEQYF.

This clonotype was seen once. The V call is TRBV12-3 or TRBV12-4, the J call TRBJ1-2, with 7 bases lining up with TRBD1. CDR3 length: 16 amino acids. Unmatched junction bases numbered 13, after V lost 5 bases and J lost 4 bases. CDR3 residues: CASSDRADSRLYGYTF. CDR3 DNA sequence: TGTGCCAGCAGTGACAGGGCGGACTCGAGACTCTATGGCTACACCTTC.

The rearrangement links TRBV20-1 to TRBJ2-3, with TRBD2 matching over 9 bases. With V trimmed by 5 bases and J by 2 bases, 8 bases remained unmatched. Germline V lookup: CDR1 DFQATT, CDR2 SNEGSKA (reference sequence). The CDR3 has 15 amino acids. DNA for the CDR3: TGCAGTGCTCCCTCTAGCGGGATAATCACAGATACGCAGTATTTT. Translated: CSAPSSGIITDTQYF.

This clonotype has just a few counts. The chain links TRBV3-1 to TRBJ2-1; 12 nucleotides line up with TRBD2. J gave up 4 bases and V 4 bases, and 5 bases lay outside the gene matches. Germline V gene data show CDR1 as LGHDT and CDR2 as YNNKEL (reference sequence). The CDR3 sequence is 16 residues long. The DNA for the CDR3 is TGTGCCAGCAGCCCCCTAGCGGGAGGGTTTTACAATGAGCAGTTCTTC. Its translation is CASSPLAGGFYNEQFF.

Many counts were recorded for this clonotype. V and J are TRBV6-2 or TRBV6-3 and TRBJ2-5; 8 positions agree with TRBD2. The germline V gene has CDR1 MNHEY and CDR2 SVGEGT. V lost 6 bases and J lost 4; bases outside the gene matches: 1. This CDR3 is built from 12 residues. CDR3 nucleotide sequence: TGTGCCAGCAGAACTAGCGGAGAGACCCAGTACTTC. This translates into CASRTSGETQYF.

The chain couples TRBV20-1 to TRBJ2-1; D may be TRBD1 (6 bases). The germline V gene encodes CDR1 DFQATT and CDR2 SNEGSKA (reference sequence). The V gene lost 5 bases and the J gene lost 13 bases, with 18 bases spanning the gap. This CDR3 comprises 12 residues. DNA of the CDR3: TGCAGTGCTCTTCTCCGGGACATAAAACAGTTCTTC. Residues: CSALLRDIKQFF.

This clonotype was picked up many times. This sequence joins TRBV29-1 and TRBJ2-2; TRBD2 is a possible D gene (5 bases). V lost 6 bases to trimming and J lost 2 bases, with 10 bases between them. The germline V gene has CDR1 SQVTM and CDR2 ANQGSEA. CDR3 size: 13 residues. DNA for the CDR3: TGCAGCGTATGGACTGCTAACACCGGGGAGCTGTTTTTT. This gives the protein CSVWTANTGELFF.

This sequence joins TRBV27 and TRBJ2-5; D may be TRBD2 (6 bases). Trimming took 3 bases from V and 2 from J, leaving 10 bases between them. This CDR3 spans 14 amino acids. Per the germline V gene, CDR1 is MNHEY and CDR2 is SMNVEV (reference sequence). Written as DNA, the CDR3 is TGTGCCAGCAGTTTCCTAGCGAGTCAAGAGACCCAGTACTTC. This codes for CASSFLASQETQYF.

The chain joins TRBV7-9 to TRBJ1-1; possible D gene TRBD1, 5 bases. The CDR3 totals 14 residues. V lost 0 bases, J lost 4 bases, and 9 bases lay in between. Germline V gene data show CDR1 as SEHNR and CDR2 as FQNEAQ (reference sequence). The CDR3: CASSLAGAGTEAFF. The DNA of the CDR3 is TGTGCCAGCAGCTTAGCAGGGGCAGGCACTGAAGCTTTCTTT.

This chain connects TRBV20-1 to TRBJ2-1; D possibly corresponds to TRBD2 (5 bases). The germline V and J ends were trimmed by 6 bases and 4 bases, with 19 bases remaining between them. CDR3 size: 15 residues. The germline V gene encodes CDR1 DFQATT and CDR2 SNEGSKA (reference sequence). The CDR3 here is CSARALAAKYNEQFF. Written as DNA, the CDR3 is TGCAGTGCGAGGGCCTTAGCAGCCAAGTACAATGAGCAGTTCTTC.

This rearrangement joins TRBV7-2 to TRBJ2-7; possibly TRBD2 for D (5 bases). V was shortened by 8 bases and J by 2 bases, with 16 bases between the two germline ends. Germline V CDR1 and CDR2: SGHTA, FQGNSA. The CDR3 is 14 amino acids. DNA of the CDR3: TGTGCCAGCCGTCAATCCCGGGGTCCCTACGAGCAGTACTTC. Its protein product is CASRQSRGPYEQYF. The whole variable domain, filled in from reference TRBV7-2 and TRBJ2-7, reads GAGVSQSPSNKVTEKGKDVELRCDPISGHTALYWYRQSLGQGLEFLIYFQGNSAPDKSGLPSDRFSAERTGGSVSTLTIQRTQQEDSAVYLCASRQSRGPYEQYFGPGTRLTVT.

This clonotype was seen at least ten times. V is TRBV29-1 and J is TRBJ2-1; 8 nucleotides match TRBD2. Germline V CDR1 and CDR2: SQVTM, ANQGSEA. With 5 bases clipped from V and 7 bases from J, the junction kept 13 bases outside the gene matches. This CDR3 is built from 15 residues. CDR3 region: CSVSAALVAGNEQFF. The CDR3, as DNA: TGCAGCGTTTCCGCTGCTTTGGTAGCGGGGAATGAGCAGTTCTTC.

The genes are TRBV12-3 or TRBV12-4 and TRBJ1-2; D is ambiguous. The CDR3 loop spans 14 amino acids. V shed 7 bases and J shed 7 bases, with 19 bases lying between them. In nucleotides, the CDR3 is TGTGCCAGCACCTTGGGCGCCAGCTGGGGTGGCTACACCTTC. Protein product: CASTLGASWGGYTF.

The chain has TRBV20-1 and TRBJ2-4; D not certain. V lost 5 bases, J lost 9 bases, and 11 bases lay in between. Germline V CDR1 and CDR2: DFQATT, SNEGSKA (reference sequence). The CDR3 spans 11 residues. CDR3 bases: TGCAGTGCTCTTGGGTTCGGCATTCAGTACTTC. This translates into CSALGFGIQYF.

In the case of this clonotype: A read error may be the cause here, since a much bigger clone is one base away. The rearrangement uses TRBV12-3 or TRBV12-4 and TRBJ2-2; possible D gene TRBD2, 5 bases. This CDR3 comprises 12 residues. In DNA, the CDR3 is TGTGCCAGCAGTCCCTACACCGGGGATCTGTTTTTT. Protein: CASSPYTGDLFF.

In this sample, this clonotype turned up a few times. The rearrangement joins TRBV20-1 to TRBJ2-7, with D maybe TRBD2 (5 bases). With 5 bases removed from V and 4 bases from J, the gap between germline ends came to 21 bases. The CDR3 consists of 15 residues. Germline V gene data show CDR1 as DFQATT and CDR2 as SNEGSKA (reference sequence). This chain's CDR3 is CSASKWGVGLYEQYF. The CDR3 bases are TGCAGTGCTTCCAAGTGGGGAGTTGGTTTGTACGAGCAGTACTTC.

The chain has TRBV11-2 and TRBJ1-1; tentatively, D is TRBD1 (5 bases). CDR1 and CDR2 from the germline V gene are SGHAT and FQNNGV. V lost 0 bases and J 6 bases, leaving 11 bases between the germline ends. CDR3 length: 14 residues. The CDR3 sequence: CASSLDRVSAEAFF. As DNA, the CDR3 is TGTGCCAGCAGCTTAGACAGGGTATCGGCTGAAGCTTTCTTT.